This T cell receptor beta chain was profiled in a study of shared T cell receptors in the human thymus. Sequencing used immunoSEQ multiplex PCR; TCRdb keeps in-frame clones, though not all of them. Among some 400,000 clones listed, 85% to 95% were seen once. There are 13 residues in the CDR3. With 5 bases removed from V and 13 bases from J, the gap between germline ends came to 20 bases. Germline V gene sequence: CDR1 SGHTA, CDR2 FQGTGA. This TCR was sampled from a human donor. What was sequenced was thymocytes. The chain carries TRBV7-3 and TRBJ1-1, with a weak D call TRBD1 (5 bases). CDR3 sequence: CASSPGTQDCGFF. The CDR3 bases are TGTGCCAGCAGCCCGGGGACCCAGGATTGTGGTTTCTTT.